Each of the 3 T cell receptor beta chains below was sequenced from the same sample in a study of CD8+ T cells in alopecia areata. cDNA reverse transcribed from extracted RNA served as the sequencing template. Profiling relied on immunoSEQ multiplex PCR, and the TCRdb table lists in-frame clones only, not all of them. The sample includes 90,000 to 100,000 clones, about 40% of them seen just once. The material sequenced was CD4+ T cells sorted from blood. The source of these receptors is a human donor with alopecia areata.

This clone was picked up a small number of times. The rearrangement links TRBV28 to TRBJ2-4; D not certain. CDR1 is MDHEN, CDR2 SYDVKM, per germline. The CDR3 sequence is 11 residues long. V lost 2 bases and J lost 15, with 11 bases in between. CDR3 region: CASSLTSKWYF. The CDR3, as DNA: TGTGCCAGCAGTTTAACATCAAAGTGGTACTTC.

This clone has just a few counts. The CDR3 is CSAVGGRPVSSYNEQFF. CDR3 sequence (DNA): TGCAGCGCAGTTGGCGGGAGGCCCGTAAGCTCCTACAATGAGCAGTTCTTC. The rearrangement links TRBV29-1 to TRBJ2-1; 8 bases line up with TRBD2. The CDR3 has 17 residues. V shed 7 bases, J shed 0 bases, and the junction held 14 bases outside the gene matches. Germline values: CDR1 SQVTM, CDR2 ANQGSEA.

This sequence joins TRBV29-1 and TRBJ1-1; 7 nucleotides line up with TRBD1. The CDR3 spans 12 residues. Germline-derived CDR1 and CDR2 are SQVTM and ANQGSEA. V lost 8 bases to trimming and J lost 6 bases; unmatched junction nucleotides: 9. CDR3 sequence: CSPRDSRPEAFF. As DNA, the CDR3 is TGCAGCCCCCGGGACAGCCGCCCTGAAGCTTTCTTT.